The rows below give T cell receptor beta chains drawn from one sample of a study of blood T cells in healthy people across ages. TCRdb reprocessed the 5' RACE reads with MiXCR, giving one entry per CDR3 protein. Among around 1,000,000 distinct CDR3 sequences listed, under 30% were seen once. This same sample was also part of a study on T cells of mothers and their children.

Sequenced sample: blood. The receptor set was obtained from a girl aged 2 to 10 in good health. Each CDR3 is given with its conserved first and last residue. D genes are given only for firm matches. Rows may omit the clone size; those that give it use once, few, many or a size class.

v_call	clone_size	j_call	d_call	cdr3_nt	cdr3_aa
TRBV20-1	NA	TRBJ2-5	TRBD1	TGCAGTGCCCCGGGACAGGGACTAGAGACCCAGTACTTC	CSAPGQGLETQYF
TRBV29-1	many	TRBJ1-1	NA	TGCAGCGTTGAAGTGAATAGGGAAGCTTTCTTT	CSVEVNREAFF
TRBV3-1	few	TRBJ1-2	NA	TGCGCCAGCAGCCAAGCGGTGAACTATGGCTACACCTTC	CASSQAVNYGYTF
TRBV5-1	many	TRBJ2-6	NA	TGTGCCAGCAGTGGGGGCTCTGGGGCCAACGTCCTGACTTTC	CASSGGSGANVLTF
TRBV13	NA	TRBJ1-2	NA	TGTGCCAGCAGCTTGCCCCGACCGGGACTCCCTGGGGGCTACACCTTC	CASSLPRPGLPGGYTF
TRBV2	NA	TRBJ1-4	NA	TGTGCCAGCAGCGAAGGGACCGGAGGTGAAAAACTGTTTTTT	CASSEGTGGEKLFF
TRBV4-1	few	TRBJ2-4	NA	TGCGCCAGCAGCCCCGACAGGCTCCTAGCCAAAAACATTCAGTACTTC	CASSPDRLLAKNIQYF
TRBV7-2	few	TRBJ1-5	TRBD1	TGTGCCAGTACAGGGGGGCCAGGTCAGCCCCAGCATTTT	CASTGGPGQPQHF
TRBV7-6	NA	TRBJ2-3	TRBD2	TGTGCCAGCAGCTTAGAACTAGCGGGCACAGATACGCAGTATTTT	CASSLELAGTDTQYF
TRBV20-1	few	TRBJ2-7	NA	TGCAGTGCTAGGATCGCGATCGAGCAGTACTTC	CSARIAIEQYF
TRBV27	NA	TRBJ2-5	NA	TGTGCCAGCAGGGCGGGGATAATACAAGAGACCCAGTACTTC	CASRAGIIQETQYF
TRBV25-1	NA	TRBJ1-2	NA	TGTGCCAGCAGAGAGACAGGTGGATATGGCTACACCTTC	CASRETGGYGYTF
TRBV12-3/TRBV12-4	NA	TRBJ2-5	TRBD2	TGTGCCAGCAGCAAACGGGCGGGGGGGGAGGAGACCCAGTACTTC	CASSKRAGGEETQYF
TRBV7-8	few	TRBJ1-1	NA	TGTGCCAGCAGCAAAAATGGGGGCACTGAAGCTTTCTTT	CASSKNGGTEAFF
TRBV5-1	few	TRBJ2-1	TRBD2	TGCGCCAGCAGCTTTGGGGGAGCGGGAAGATCCTACAATGAGCAGTTCTTC	CASSFGGAGRSYNEQFF
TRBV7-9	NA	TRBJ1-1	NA	TGTGCCAGCAAATTGGACGGGAACACTGAAGCTTTCTTT	CASKLDGNTEAFF
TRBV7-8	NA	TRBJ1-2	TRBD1	TGTGCCAGCAGCTCGGACAGGGAAGAGGAAGGCTACACCTTC	CASSSDREEEGYTF
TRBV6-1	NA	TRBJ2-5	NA	TGTGCCAGCAGTGAAGGGGCTCCCGGGTTGGACTTC	CASSEGAPGLDF
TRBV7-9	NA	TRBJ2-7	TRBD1	TGTGCCAGCAGCCCTCGATCCGACCAGGGGGAAAAAGAGCAGTACTTC	CASSPRSDQGEKEQYF
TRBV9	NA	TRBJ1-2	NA	TGTGCCAGCAGCGCCGGCGGGATCTATGGCTACACCTTC	CASSAGGIYGYTF
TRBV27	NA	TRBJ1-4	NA	TGTGCCAGCAGTTGGGGGGCTAATGAAAAACTGTTTTTT	CASSWGANEKLFF
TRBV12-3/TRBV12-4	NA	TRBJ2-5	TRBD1	TGTGCCAGCAGTCTAACTCCTCCCGGGACAGGGTACGATGAGCAGTACTTC	CASSLTPPGTGYDEQYF
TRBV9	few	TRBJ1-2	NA	TGTGCCAGCAGCGCCGGGGTGACAGGCAGCTATGGCTACACCTTC	CASSAGVTGSYGYTF
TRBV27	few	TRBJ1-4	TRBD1	TGTGCCAGCAGCCAGGGACAGGCGTTTGCGGATGGAAAACTGTTTTTT	CASSQGQAFADGKLFF
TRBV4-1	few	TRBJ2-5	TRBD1	TGCGCCAGCAGCGAAATAGTTGGGGCGACAGGGGGGGAGACCCAGTACTTC	CASSEIVGATGGETQYF
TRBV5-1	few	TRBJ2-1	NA	TGCGCCAGCAGCTTGGGCAGGGCGGACTACAATGAGCAGTTCTTC	CASSLGRADYNEQFF
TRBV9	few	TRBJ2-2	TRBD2	TGTGCCAGCAGCGTAGAAACTAGCGGGGGGGCCGGTACCGGGGAGCTGTTTTTT	CASSVETSGGAGTGELFF
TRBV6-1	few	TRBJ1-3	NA	TGTGCCAGCAGAAGCGCCCTTGGAAACACCATATATTTT	CASRSALGNTIYF
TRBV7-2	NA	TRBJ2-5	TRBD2	TGTGCCAGCACCCTGACTAGCGGGATGGAGACCCAGTACTTC	CASTLTSGMETQYF
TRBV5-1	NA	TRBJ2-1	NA	TGCGCCAGCAGCTCCTACCGGGCCACCTACAATGAGCAGTTCTTC	CASSSYRATYNEQFF
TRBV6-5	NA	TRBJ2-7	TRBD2	TGTGCCAGCAGTTCCGGGACTACCCTAAACGAGCAGTACTTC	CASSSGTTLNEQYF
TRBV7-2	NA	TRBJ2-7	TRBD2	TGTGCCAGCAGCCCGGTGACTAGCGGAACCTACGAGCAGTACTTC	CASSPVTSGTYEQYF
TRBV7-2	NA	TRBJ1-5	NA	TGTGCCAGCAGCTCGCAACTCGAGCAGCCCCAGCATTTT	CASSSQLEQPQHF
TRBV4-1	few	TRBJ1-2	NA	TGCGCCAGCAGCCAAGACAACTTCCCGGACTTTGGGCACTATGGCTACACCTTC	CASSQDNFPDFGHYGYTF
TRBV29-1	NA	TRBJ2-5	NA	TGCAGCGTTGGTAAGGAGGAAGAGACCCAGTACTTC	CSVGKEEETQYF
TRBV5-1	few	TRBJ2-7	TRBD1	TGCGCCAGCGGCTTGGTGGCAGGGGGAACCTACGAGCAGTACTTC	CASGLVAGGTYEQYF
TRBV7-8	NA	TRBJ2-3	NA	TGTGCCAGCAGCGACCCGAGCGCTTCCTCCTATACTAGCACAGATACGCAGTATTTT	CASSDPSASSYTSTDTQYF
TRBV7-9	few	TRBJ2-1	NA	TGTGCCAGCAGCCCGAGCCGGACGGGAACTTTCAATGAGCAGTTCTTC	CASSPSRTGTFNEQFF
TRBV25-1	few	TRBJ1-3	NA	TGTGCCAGCAGTGATTGGGACGCCTCAGTAGGAAACACCATATATTTT	CASSDWDASVGNTIYF
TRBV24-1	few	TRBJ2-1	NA	TGTGCCACCAGTGCCCTAGGTAAGGGGAATGAGCAGTTCTTC	CATSALGKGNEQFF
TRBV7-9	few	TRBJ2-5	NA	TGTGCCAGCAGCTTCCGACAGCCGACCCAAGAGACCCAGTACTTC	CASSFRQPTQETQYF
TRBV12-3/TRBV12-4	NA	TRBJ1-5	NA	TGTGCCAGCAGTTTAGGCCCCCTTAGCAATCAGCCCCAGCATTTT	CASSLGPLSNQPQHF
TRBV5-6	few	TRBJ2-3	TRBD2	TGTGCCAGCAGCTCTTTAGCGGGGTTTAGCACAGATACGCAGTATTTT	CASSSLAGFSTDTQYF
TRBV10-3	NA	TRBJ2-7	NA	TGTGCCATCAGTGAGTCGCTGGGGGTGGGGGACGAGCAGTACTTC	CAISESLGVGDEQYF
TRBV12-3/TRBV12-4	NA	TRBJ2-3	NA	TGTGCCAGCAGTTTATCCGGCACGTTCGGGGATACGCAGTATTTT	CASSLSGTFGDTQYF
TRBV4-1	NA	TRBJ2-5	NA	TGCGCCAGCAGCCGGAGTAGGGGGGGCTCAAAAGAGACCCAGTACTTC	CASSRSRGGSKETQYF
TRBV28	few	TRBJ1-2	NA	TGTGCCAGCAGCTCCTTGGGGGAGGTAGCTAACTATGGCTACACCTTC	CASSSLGEVANYGYTF
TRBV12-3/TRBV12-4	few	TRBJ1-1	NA	TGTGCCAGCAGTTACCCGGCGGGGGTGAACACTGAAGCTTTCTTT	CASSYPAGVNTEAFF
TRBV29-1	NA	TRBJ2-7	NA	TGCAGCGTTGGCGCAGTCTCCTACGAGCAGTACTTC	CSVGAVSYEQYF
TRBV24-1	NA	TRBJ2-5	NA	TGTGCCACCAGTGACTACGAGTACCAAGAGACCCAGTACTTC	CATSDYEYQETQYF
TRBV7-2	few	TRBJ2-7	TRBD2	TGTGCCAGCAGCCAATGGCCCCGGACTAGCGATCCCTACGAGCAGTACTTC	CASSQWPRTSDPYEQYF
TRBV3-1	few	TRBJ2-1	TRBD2	TGTGCCAGCAGCCAAGATCCTAGCGGCCATTCCTACAATGAGCAGTTCTTC	CASSQDPSGHSYNEQFF
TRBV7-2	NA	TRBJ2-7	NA	TGTGCCAGCAGCTTAGGAGGGGACACCTACGAGCAGTACTTC	CASSLGGDTYEQYF
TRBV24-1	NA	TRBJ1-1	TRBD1	TGTGCCACCAACAACAGGGGTCTCACTGAAGCTTTCTTT	CATNNRGLTEAFF
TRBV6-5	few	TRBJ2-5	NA	TGTGCCAGCAGTTCGGGACGCCTCCAAGAGACCCAGTACTTC	CASSSGRLQETQYF
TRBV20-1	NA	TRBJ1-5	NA	TGCAGTGCCAGTTGGGGGAAGGGTTCAAATCAGCCCCAGCATTTT	CSASWGKGSNQPQHF
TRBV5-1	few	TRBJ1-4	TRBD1	TGCGCCAGCAGATATAACACAGGGGGCGATGAAAAACTGTTTTTT	CASRYNTGGDEKLFF